A selection of T cell receptor beta chains follows, all from one sample in a study of cytomegalovirus exposure and HLA in healthy donors. The assay was immunoSEQ multiplex PCR, and TCRdb's table has in-frame clones only and misses some. The sample has over 35,000 clones, and its top ten clones hold approximately 2%. The specimen was PBMCs. The origin of the receptors is a woman aged 25 to 39 in good health and CMV-seronegative. CDR3s include the opening cysteine and the closing phenylalanine or tryptophan. Each record gives: CDR3 DNA, CDR3 protein, V gene, clone size, J gene, D gene. D genes are given only for firm matches. Some rows mark clone size as missing; the rest say once, few, many or name a class of expanded clone.

TGTGCCAGCAGTCGAACAGAAAACAGACATGGCTACACCTTC | CASSRTENRHGYTF | TRBV7-9 | - | TRBJ1-2 | -
TGTGCCAGCAGTGCCCCCGGGGGCGGGGGGTCCTACGAGCAGTACTTC | CASSAPGGGGSYEQYF | TRBV2 | - | TRBJ2-7 | TRBD2
TGTGCCACCAGCAGCGACAGGGCCAGAACACAATATTTT | CATSSDRARTQYF | TRBV15 | - | TRBJ1-3 | TRBD1
TGCGCCAGCAGCCAAAGAGATCGAAGTGCCGGGGAGCTGTTTTTT | CASSQRDRSAGELFF | TRBV4-1 | - | TRBJ2-2 | -
TGTGCCAGCACCAAGGGGGCAGCGGAACTCTACGAGCAGTACTTC | CASTKGAAELYEQYF | TRBV6-5 | - | TRBJ2-7 | TRBD1
TGTGCCAGCAGTGACTCGCCCGGTCAGCCCCAGCATTTT | CASSDSPGQPQHF | TRBV6-4 | - | TRBJ1-5 | -
TGTGCCACCAGCAGAGACCGCTATGGCTACACCTTC | CATSRDRYGYTF | TRBV15 | - | TRBJ1-2 | -
TGTGCCAGCAGTGTAAGTGGGACAGGGGCGTTCTACGAGCAGTACTTC | CASSVSGTGAFYEQYF | TRBV6-1 | - | TRBJ2-7 | TRBD1
TGTGCCAGCAGCCATAGCGGGACGGAACACAATGAGCAGTTCTTC | CASSHSGTEHNEQFF | TRBV6-4 | medium-sized | TRBJ2-1 | TRBD2
TGTGCCAGCAGCTATCGGGACTCTACTGAAGCTTTCTTT | CASSYRDSTEAFF | TRBV7-9 | - | TRBJ1-1 | -
TGTGCCAGCAGCCAAGATTACGATAGTGAGCAGTTCTTC | CASSQDYDSEQFF | TRBV4-2 | - | TRBJ2-1 | -
TGTGCCAGCAGAGAGGGACAGGGGAACACTGAAGCTTTCTTT | CASREGQGNTEAFF | TRBV2 | - | TRBJ1-1 | TRBD1
TGTGCCAGCAGCCCCGGGGGGACTAGCGGCGCTACTGAGCAGTTCTTC | CASSPGGTSGATEQFF | TRBV9 | - | TRBJ2-1 | TRBD2
TGTGCCAGCAGTGAGGGACAGAGGGACACTGAAGCTTTCTTT | CASSEGQRDTEAFF | TRBV6-5 | - | TRBJ1-1 | TRBD1
TGTGCCAGCAGCTTAAGGAGTCAGAGGAACACTGAAGCTTTCTTT | CASSLRSQRNTEAFF | TRBV7-9 | - | TRBJ1-1 | -
TGCAGCGGGATGGGGGGGATGAACGAGCAGTACTTC | CSGMGGMNEQYF | TRBV29-1 | - | TRBJ2-7 | TRBD2
TGTGCCAGCAGCTTAACGAGCGGGAGCTCCTACGAGCAGTACTTC | CASSLTSGSSYEQYF | TRBV7-2 | - | TRBJ2-7 | TRBD2
TGCGCCAGCAGCCAAGAGCTCGCAGAGTCGGGTCAGCCCCAGCATTTT | CASSQELAESGQPQHF | TRBV4-3 | - | TRBJ1-5 | -
TGCGCCAGCAGCCAAGAGGGACTAGCGGGACCCTATAAAGCCAAAAACATTCAGTACTTC | CASSQEGLAGPYKAKNIQYF | TRBV4-1 | - | TRBJ2-4 | TRBD2
TGTGCCATCAGTGAGAAGGTGAGGGCGGCCAAAAACATTCAGTACTTC | CAISEKVRAAKNIQYF | TRBV10-3 | - | TRBJ2-4 | -
TGCGCCAGCCGTAGACAGGGTTGGTTTGAAGGGAACACTGAAGCTTTCTTT | CASRRQGWFEGNTEAFF | TRBV5-1 | - | TRBJ1-1 | TRBD1
TGTGCCAGCAGCGTGACAGGGGGTGACAATGAGCAGTTCTTC | CASSVTGGDNEQFF | TRBV7-6 | - | TRBJ2-1 | TRBD1